This T cell receptor beta chain stems from a study of shared clonotypes between healthy human individuals. Study-wide context: The cohort had two women and a few men, ages 18 to 49. General study findings and limits: Naive subsets generally had larger estimated richness than memory subsets. The rarefaction results pointed to incomplete sorted-subset sequencing despite large depth.

CD45RA+ naive and CD45RA-negative memory subsets were separated from CD4+ cells. This clone was counted once. What it binds is unknown. CDR1 LGHNT and CDR2 FRNRAP come from the germline V gene. Trimming left V 1 base short and J 14 bases short, with 14 bases between. CDR3 size: 12 residues. Some clones are missing from TCRdb's copy, which holds only in-frame ones; the method was immunoSEQ multiplex PCR. The sample holds some 1.5 million clones, 95% to 99% seen once. The sequenced sample was naive CD4+ T cells sorted from blood. Subset described: CD45RA+ positively selected. The receptor's source is a man aged 25 to 40 in good health. V usage is TRBV12-5 and J usage is TRBJ1-1; D uncertain. In DNA, the CDR3 is TGTGCTAGTGGTTTGGATCCCCCACATTTGTTCTTT. Encoded protein: CASGLDPPHLFF.